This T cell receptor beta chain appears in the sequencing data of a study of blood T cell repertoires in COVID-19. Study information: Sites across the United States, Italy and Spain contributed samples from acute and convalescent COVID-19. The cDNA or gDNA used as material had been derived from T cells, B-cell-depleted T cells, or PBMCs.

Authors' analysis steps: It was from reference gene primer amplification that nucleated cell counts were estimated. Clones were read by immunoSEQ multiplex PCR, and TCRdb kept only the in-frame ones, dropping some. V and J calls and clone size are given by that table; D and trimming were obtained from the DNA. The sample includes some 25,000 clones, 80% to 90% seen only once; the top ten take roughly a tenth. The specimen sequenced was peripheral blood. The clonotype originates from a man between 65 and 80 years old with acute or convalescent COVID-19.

The CDR3 spells CASSEGQGWNEQFF. Written as DNA, the CDR3 is TGTGCCAGCTCGGAGGGACAGGGATGGAATGAGCAGTTCTTC. The V and J genes are TRBV27 and TRBJ2-1; 9 positions agree with TRBD1. V shed 8 bases and J 7 bases; nucleotides not matched to a gene: 9. Germline assignment: CDR1 MNHEY and CDR2 SMNVEV (reference sequence). CDR3 length: 14 residues.